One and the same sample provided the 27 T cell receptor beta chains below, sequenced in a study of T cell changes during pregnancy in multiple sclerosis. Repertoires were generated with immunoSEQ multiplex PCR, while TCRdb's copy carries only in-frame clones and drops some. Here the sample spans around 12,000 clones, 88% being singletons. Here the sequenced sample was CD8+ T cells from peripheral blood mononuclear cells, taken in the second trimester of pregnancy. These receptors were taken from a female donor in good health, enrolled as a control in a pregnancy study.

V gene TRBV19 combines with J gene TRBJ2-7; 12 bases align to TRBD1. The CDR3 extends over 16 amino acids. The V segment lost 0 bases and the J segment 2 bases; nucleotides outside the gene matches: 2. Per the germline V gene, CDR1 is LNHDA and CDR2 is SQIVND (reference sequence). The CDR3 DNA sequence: TGTGCCAGTAGTATAGACGGGGACAGGGGGCCCTACGAGCAGTACTTC. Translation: CASSIDGDRGPYEQYF. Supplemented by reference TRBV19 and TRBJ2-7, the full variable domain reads DGGITQSPKYLFRKEGQNVTLSCEQNLNHDAMYWYRQDPGQGLRLIYYSQIVNDFQKGDIAEGYSVSREKKESFPLTVTSAQKNPTAFYLCASSIDGDRGPYEQYFGPGTRLTVT.

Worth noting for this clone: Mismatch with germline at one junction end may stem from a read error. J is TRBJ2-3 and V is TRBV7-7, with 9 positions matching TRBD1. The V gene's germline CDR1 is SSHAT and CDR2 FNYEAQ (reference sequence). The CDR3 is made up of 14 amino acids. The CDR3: CASSLGTGLDTQYF. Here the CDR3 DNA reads TGTGCTAGCAGCTTGGGGACAGGGTTAGATACGCAGTATTTT.

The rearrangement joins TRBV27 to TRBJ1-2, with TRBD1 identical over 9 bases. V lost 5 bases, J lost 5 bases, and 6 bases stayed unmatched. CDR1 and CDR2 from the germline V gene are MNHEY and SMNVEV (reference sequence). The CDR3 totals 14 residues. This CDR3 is CASSAPGQGYGYTF. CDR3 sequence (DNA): TGTGCCAGCAGTGCCCCGGGACAGGGATATGGCTACACCTTC.

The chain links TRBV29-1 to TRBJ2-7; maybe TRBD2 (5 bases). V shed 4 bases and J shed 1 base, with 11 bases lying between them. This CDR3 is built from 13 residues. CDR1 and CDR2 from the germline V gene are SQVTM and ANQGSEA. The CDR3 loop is CSVVRAVSYEQYF. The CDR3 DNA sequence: TGCAGCGTTGTGCGGGCAGTTTCCTACGAGCAGTACTTC.

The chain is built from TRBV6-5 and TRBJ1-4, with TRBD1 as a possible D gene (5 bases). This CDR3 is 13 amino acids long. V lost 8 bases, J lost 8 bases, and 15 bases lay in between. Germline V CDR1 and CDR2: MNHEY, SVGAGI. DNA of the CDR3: TGTGCCAGCGGAGCACTCCGGGGGGAAAAACTGTTTTTT. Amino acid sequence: CASGALRGEKLFF.

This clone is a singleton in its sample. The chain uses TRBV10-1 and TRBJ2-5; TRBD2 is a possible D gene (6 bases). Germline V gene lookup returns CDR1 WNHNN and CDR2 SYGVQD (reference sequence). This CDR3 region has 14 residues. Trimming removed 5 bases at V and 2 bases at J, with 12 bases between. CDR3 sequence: CASSTRLDQETQYF. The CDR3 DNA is TGCGCCAGCAGTACCAGACTAGATCAAGAGACCCAGTACTTC.

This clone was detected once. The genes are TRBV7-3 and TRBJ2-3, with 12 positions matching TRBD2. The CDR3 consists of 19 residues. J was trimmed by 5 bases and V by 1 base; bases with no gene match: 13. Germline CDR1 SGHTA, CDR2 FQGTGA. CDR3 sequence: CASSLSVGELAGGVDTQYF. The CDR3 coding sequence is TGTGCCAGCAGCTTAAGTGTGGGGGAACTAGCGGGAGGTGTAGATACGCAGTATTTT.

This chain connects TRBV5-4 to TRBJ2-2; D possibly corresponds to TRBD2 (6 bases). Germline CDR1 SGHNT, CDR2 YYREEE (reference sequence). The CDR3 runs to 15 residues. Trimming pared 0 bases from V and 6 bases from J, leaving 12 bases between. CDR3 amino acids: CASSLGGVKSGELFF. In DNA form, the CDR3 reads TGTGCCAGCAGCTTGGGCGGGGTGAAATCCGGGGAGCTGTTTTTT.

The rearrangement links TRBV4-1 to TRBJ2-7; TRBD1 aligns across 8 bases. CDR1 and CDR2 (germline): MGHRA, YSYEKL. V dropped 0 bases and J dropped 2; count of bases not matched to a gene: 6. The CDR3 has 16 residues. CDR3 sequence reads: CASSQDQGAITYEQYF. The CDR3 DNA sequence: TGCGCCAGCAGCCAAGATCAGGGGGCTATAACCTACGAGCAGTACTTC.

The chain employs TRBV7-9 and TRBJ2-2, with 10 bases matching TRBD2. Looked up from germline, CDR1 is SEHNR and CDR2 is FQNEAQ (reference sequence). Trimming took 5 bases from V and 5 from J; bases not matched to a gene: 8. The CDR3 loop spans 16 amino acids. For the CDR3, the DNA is TGTGCCAGCAGCGTTCCCCCGGGACTAGCGACCGGGGAGCTGTTTTTT. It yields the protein CASSVPPGLATGELFF.

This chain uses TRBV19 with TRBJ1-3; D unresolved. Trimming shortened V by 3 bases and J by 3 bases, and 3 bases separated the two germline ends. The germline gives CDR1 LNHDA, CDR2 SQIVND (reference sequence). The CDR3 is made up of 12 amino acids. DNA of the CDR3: TGTGCCAGTAGTATCGGTGGAAACACCATATATTTT. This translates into CASSIGGNTIYF. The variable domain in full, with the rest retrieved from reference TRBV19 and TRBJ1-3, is DGGITQSPKYLFRKEGQNVTLSCEQNLNHDAMYWYRQDPGQGLRLIYYSQIVNDFQKGDIAEGYSVSREKKESFPLTVTSAQKNPTAFYLCASSIGGNTIYFGEGSWLTVV.

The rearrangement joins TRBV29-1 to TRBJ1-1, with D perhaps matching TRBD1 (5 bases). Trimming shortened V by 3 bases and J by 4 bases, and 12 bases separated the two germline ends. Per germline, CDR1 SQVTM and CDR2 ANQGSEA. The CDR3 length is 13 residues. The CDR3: CSVDQGFGTEAFF. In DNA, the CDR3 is TGCAGCGTTGACCAGGGATTTGGCACTGAAGCTTTCTTT.

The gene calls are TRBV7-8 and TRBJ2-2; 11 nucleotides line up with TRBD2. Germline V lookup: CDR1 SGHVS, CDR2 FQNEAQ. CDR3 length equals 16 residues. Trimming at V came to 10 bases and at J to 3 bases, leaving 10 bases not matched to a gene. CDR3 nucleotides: TGTGCCACTACGGTTAGCGGGGGGGTCTACACCGGGGAGCTGTTTTTT. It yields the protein CATTVSGGVYTGELFF.

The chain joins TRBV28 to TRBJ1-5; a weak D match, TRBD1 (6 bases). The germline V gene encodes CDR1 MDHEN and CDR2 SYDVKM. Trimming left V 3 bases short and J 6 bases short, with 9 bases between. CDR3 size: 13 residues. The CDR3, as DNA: TGTGCCAGCAGTTTCAGGGGTGGTCAGCCCCAGCATTTT. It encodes CASSFRGGQPQHF.

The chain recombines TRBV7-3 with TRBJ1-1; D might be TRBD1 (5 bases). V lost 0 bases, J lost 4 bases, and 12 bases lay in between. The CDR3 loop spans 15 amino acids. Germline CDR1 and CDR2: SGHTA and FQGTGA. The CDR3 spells CASSLTGGVRTEAFF. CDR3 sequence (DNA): TGTGCCAGCAGCTTAACCGGGGGAGTACGCACTGAAGCTTTCTTT.

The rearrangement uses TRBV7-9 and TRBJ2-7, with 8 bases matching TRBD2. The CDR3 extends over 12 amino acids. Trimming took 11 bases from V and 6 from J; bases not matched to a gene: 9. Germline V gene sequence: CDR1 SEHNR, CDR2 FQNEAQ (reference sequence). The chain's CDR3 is CAASGLAGEQYF. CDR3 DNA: TGTGCCGCTTCGGGGCTAGCGGGCGAGCAGTACTTC.

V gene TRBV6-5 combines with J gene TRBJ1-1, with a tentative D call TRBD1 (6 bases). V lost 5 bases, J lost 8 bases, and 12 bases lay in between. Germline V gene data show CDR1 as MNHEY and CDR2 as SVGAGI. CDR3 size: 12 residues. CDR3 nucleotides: TGTGCCAGCAGTACCGGACAGATAGAAGCTTTCTTT. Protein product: CASSTGQIEAFF.

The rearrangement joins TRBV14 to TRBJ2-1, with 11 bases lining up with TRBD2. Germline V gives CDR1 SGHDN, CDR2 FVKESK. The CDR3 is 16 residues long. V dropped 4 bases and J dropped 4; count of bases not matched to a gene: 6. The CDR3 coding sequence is TGTGCCAGCAGCCCACGGGGGACTAGCGGTTACAATGAGCAGTTCTTC. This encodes CASSPRGTSGYNEQFF.

The CDR3 loop reads CASRADFQETQYF. The CDR3 nucleotides are TGTGCCAGCAGGGCCGACTTCCAAGAGACCCAGTACTTC. V usage is TRBV6-5 and J usage is TRBJ2-5; no clear D gene. There are 13 residues in the CDR3. The V gene's germline CDR1 is MNHEY and CDR2 SVGAGI. V was clipped by 6 bases and J by 1 base, with 9 bases between them.

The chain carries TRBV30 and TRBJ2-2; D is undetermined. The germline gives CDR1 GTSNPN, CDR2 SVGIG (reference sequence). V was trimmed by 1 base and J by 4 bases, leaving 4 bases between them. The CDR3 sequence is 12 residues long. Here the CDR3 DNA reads TGTGCCTGGAGTGGGAGCACCGGGGAGCTGTTTTTT. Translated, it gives CAWSGSTGELFF.

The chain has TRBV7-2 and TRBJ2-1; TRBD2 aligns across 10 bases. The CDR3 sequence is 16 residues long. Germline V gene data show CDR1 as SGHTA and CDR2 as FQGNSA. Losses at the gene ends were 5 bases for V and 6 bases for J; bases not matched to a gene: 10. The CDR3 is CASSPYSGRALNEQFF. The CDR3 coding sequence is TGTGCCAGCAGCCCCTACAGCGGGAGGGCCCTCAATGAGCAGTTCTTC.

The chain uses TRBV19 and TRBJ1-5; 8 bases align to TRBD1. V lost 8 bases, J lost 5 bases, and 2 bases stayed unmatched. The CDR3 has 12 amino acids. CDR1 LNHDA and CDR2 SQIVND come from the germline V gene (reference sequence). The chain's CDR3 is CASGQGDQPQHF. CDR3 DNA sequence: TGTGCCAGTGGACAGGGTGATCAGCCCCAGCATTTT.

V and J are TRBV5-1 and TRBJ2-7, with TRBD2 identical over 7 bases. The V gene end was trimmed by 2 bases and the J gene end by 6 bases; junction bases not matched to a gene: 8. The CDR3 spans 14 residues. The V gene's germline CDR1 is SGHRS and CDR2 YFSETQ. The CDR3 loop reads CASSFWRGFGEQYF. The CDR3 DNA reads TGCGCCAGCAGCTTCTGGCGGGGGTTCGGCGAGCAGTACTTC.

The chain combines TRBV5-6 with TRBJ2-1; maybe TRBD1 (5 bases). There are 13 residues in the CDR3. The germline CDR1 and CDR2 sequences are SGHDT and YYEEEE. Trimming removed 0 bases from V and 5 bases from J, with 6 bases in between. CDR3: CASSLATDNEQFF. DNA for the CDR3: TGTGCCAGCAGCTTGGCGACAGACAATGAGCAGTTCTTC.

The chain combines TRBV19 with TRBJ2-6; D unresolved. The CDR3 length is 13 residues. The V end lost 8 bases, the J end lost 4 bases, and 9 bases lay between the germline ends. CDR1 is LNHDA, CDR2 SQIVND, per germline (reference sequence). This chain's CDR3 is CASAVYGANVLTF. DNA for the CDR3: TGTGCCAGTGCGGTATACGGGGCCAACGTCCTGACTTTC.

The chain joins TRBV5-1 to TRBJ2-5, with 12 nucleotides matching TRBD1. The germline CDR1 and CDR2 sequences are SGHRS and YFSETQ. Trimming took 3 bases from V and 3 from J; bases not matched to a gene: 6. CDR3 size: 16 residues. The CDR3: CASSSGTGGREETQYF. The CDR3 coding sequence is TGCGCCAGCAGCTCCGGGACAGGGGGCAGGGAAGAGACCCAGTACTTC.

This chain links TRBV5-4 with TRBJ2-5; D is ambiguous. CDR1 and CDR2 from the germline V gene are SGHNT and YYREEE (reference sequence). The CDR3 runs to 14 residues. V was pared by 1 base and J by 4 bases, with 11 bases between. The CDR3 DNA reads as TGTGCCAGCAGCTTGTTCACAGTCCGAGAGACCCAGTACTTC. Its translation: CASSLFTVRETQYF.